This TCR beta chain was identified during a study of T cells in Graves' hyperthyroidism and ophthalmopathy. Broader study findings: It was a median approximately six months before onset that the model predicted ophthalmopathy. Ophthalmopathy and stable hyperthyroidism were told apart by a 13 V-J model.

There are a few counts of this clonotype. Its antigen is unknown. Amplified regions were TCR beta CDR3 sequences from RNA transcripts. HTBI primers were employed in a first-round RT-PCR of the TCR CDR3. TCRdb ran MiXCR on the multiplex PCR reads and lists one entry per CDR3 protein. The table has about 520,000 distinct CDR3 sequences, about 24% seen once; the top ten hold about 11%. V was pared by 5 bases and J by 2 bases, with 13 bases between. This CDR3 comprises 14 residues. Active moderate-to-severe ophthalmopathy, Clinical Activity Score at least 3, NOSPECS at least 4, under 3 months' duration. J is TRBJ2-7 and V is TRBV12-3 or TRBV12-4, with a tentative D call TRBD1 (6 bases). The source is a woman in her twenties or thirties with Graves' ophthalmopathy. Sequencing was done on a sample of blood. Here the CDR3 DNA reads TGTGCCAGCAGTAGGTATGCAGGGGCCTACGAGCAGTACTTC. Translating it yields CASSRYAGAYEQYF.